This is a list of T cell receptor beta chains from one sample in a study of vaccination effects on CD4 cells after COVID-19. No antigen has been identified for these receptors. The protocol was immunoSEQ multiplex PCR, while the TCRdb copy is restricted to in-frame clones and leaves out a portion. Found here are some 30,000 clones, more than 75% of them singletons; the top ten hold approximately 1.5%. The material sequenced was CD4+ T cells from PBMCs cultured with HCoV-NL63 spike peptides, taken after COVID-19 vaccination. These receptors were collected from a human donor who received a COVID-19 vaccine. Some clones in this sample may be carry-over from other donors' samples. Each CDR3 is given with its conserved first and last residue. Fields, in order: clone size, V gene, D gene, CDR3 length, J gene, CDR3 DNA, CDR3 protein. A D gene is named only where the DNA matches it firmly. Rows give clone size only sometimes, using once, few, many, or a class for an expanded clone.

few	TRBV24-1	-	15	TRBJ1-5	TGTGCCACCAGTGGGGTGGGGCTGGGCAATCAGCCCCAGCATTTT	CATSGVGLGNQPQHF
-	TRBV5-1	TRBD1	15	TRBJ2-2	TGCGCCAGCAGCTTGGCCGGGACAGTCACCGGGGAGCTGTTTTTT	CASSLAGTVTGELFF
-	TRBV29-1	TRBD1	14	TRBJ2-1	TGCAGCGTTGAAGGACAGGGGCGATCCGGTGAGCAGTTCTTC	CSVEGQGRSGEQFF
-	TRBV10-2	TRBD2	16	TRBJ2-2	TGCGCCAGCAGTGGACTAGCGGTGATGAACACCGGGGAGCTGTTTTTT	CASSGLAVMNTGELFF
once	TRBV6-4	TRBD1	18	TRBJ2-6	TGTGCCAGCAAGCCCGACAGGGCTTTCAGCTCTGGGGCCAACGTCCTGACTTTC	CASKPDRAFSSGANVLTF
-	TRBV5-1	TRBD1	13	TRBJ2-1	TGCGCCAGCAGCTACGGACAGGCGGGCGAGCAGTTCTTC	CASSYGQAGEQFF
few	TRBV6-5	TRBD1	15	TRBJ1-2	TGTGCCAGCAGCCGAACGACGGACAGGTACTATGGCTACACCTTC	CASSRTTDRYYGYTF
-	TRBV15	-	14	TRBJ1-1	TGTGCCACCAGCAGAGCGGGTGATGTCGCTGAAGCTTTCTTT	CATSRAGDVAEAFF
-	TRBV7-9	-	14	TRBJ2-3	TGTGCCAGCAGCTTGTCAGGACACTGGGATACGCAGTATTTT	CASSLSGHWDTQYF
-	TRBV5-1	-	15	TRBJ1-5	TGCGCCAGCAGCTTGGCCGGGGAGGAACATCAGCCCCAGCATTTT	CASSLAGEEHQPQHF
-	TRBV2	-	13	TRBJ1-5	TGTGCCAGCAGTGCGGGGAGAGACCAGCCCCAGCATTTT	CASSAGRDQPQHF
-	TRBV24-1	-	15	TRBJ2-2	TGTGCCACCAGTGATCCTTCGACAGCCACCGGGGAGCTGTTTTTT	CATSDPSTATGELFF
-	TRBV24-1	-	15	TRBJ2-5	TGTGCCACCAGTGATTTGATCGGGGGTACCGAGACCCAGTACTTC	CATSDLIGGTETQYF
-	TRBV5-8	TRBD1	15	TRBJ2-2	TGTGCCAGCAGACCGACAGGGGGTAACACCGGGGAGCTGTTTTTT	CASRPTGGNTGELFF
once	TRBV13	-	16	TRBJ2-2	TGTGCCAGCAGCTTGCCCCTCGGACGGTTGTCCGGGGAGCTGTTTTTT	CASSLPLGRLSGELFF
-	TRBV9	TRBD1	16	TRBJ2-2	TGTGCCAGCAGCCCGCGGACAGGCACGAACACCGGGGAGCTGTTTTTT	CASSPRTGTNTGELFF
-	TRBV6-6	-	15	TRBJ1-2	TGTGCCAGCAGTTACTCGGGCCCTTCTAACTATGGCTACACCTTC	CASSYSGPSNYGYTF
-	TRBV7-9	-	15	TRBJ1-1	TGTGCCAGCAGCGCATTCGGGCAGCGGAGCACTGAAGCTTTCTTT	CASSAFGQRSTEAFF
-	TRBV24-1	TRBD1	15	TRBJ1-2	TGTGCCACCGGCAGACGGACAGGGAATCCCTATGGCTACACCTTC	CATGRRTGNPYGYTF
-	TRBV30	TRBD2	12	TRBJ2-3	TGTGCCTGTACCAAGGGAGGGGATACGCAGTATTTT	CACTKGGDTQYF
-	TRBV4-2	-	15	TRBJ1-1	TGTGCCAGCAGCCAAGTCGGTCTTAATTCCCCTGAAGCTTTCTTT	CASSQVGLNSPEAFF
once	TRBV19	-	15	TRBJ2-6	TGTGCCAGTACCCCTCAGTGGACTGGGGCCAACGTCCTGACTTTC	CASTPQWTGANVLTF
-	TRBV25-1	-	13	TRBJ1-4	TGTGCCAGCAGACTGGGACGTAATGAAAAACTGTTTTTT	CASRLGRNEKLFF
-	TRBV2	-	11	TRBJ1-1	TGTGCCAGCAGCGGCGACACTGAAGCTTTCTTT	CASSGDTEAFF
once	TRBV11-1	-	13	TRBJ2-3	TGTGCCAGCAGCTTAGCAGGGCAAACCCCGCAGTATTTT	CASSLAGQTPQYF
-	TRBV6-6	TRBD1	14	TRBJ1-2	TGTGCCAGCAGTTCCCTGGACAGGGGGCAAGGCTACACCTTC	CASSSLDRGQGYTF
-	TRBV5-4	-	13	TRBJ1-2	TGTGCCAGCAGCTTGGTGGGGGGCTATGGCTACACCTTC	CASSLVGGYGYTF
-	TRBV25-1	TRBD2	14	TRBJ2-5	TGTGCCAGCGGGACTAGCGGGGGGAGGGAGACCCAGTACTTC	CASGTSGGRETQYF
few	TRBV5-1	-	11	TRBJ2-5	TGCGCCAGCAGCTTCCAAGAGACCCAGTACTTC	CASSFQETQYF
-	TRBV7-9	-	24	TRBJ2-6	TGTGCCAGCAGCAGCGCCCGGGGGCCACCTACACAAATTCGACTCTACTCTGGGGCCAACGTCCTGACTTTC	CASSSARGPPTQIRLYSGANVLTF
-	TRBV24-1	TRBD1	17	TRBJ1-4	TGTGCCACCAGTGATTCGGGACAGGGGGCGTATGGTGAAAAACTGTTTTTT	CATSDSGQGAYGEKLFF
-	TRBV6-5	TRBD1	14	TRBJ1-2	TGTGCCAGCAGTTATAAGACAGGGGGCTATGGCTACACCTTC	CASSYKTGGYGYTF
-	TRBV18	-	11	TRBJ2-3	TGTGCCAGCTCACAGGGGGATACGCAGTATTTT	CASSQGDTQYF
-	TRBV5-6	-	12	TRBJ2-5	TGTGCCAGCAGCTTGGGGGTAGAGACCCAGTACTTC	CASSLGVETQYF
-	TRBV6-1	-	15	TRBJ2-4	TGTGCCAGCAGTGAAGTTTGGTCGGATGGGGGCATTCAGTACTTC	CASSEVWSDGGIQYF
-	TRBV5-6	-	16	TRBJ1-2	TGTGCCAGCACCAAAGCAGGGGACCTTTCTAACTATGGCTACACCTTC	CASTKAGDLSNYGYTF
-	TRBV19	-	16	TRBJ2-4	TGTGCCAGTAGTATTCTCGGGGCACTAGCCAAAAACATTCAGTACTTC	CASSILGALAKNIQYF
-	TRBV24-1	TRBD2	16	TRBJ2-5	TGTGCCACCAGTGATACTAGCGGGGGGGCCCAAGAGACCCAGTACTTC	CATSDTSGGAQETQYF
-	TRBV7-2	-	13	TRBJ1-2	TGTGCCAGCAGCGCGGGTCGGAGGTATGGCTACACCTTC	CASSAGRRYGYTF
-	TRBV6-2/TRBV6-3	TRBD2	17	TRBJ2-3	TGTGCCAGCAGTTATAGAATAGCGGGGCTCCCGGGAGATACGCAGTATTTT	CASSYRIAGLPGDTQYF
-	TRBV5-1	-	15	TRBJ1-2	TGCGCCAGCAGCTTAGATATAGGACGGACCCAACGCTACACCTTC	CASSLDIGRTQRYTF
-	TRBV6-5	-	14	TRBJ2-5	TGTGCCAGCAGTTACGAGATTCAGGCAGAGACCCAGTACTTC	CASSYEIQAETQYF